A single sample gave rise to the 26 T cell receptor beta chains below, sequenced in a study of cytomegalovirus exposure and HLA in healthy donors. The PCR was carried out with 60 Vbeta primers and 13 Jbeta primers. Using immunoSEQ multiplex PCR, the repertoire was profiled, and TCRdb retains in-frame clones only, with some absent. The profile shows around 94,000 clones, approximately 64% of them singletons. Sequenced sample: PBMCs. The receptor set was obtained from a human donor in good health.

The genes are TRBV5-1 and TRBJ2-1, with D perhaps TRBD2 (6 bases). Germline CDR1 reads SGHRS; CDR2 reads YFSETQ. This CDR3 is 16 amino acids long. Trimming removed 0 bases at V and 0 bases at J, with 10 bases between. In DNA, the CDR3 is TGCGCCAGCAGCTTGGAGAGCGGGCTCTCCTACAATGAGCAGTTCTTC. This translates into CASSLESGLSYNEQFF. Using reference TRBV5-1 and TRBJ2-1 for the parts outside the CDR3, the full variable domain is KAGVTQTPRYLIKTRGQQVTLSCSPISGHRSVSWYQQTPGQGLQFLFEYFSETQRNKGNFPGRFSGRQFSNSRSEMNVSTLELGDSALYLCASSLESGLSYNEQFFGPGTRLTVL.

This chain connects TRBV5-3 to TRBJ2-5; the D gene is possibly TRBD1 (8 bases). The end of the DNA aligns better with TRBJ2-7, so the J call may be wrong. TRBV5-3 is given ORF status, its function remaining uncertain. The CDR3 extends over 18 amino acids. In DNA, the CDR3 is TGTGCCAGAAGCGCCAGTGGGGGAGGGACAGGCATTTCCTACGAGCAGTACTTC. It yields the protein CARSASGGGTGISYEQYF.

This clone was seen only a few times. DNA of the CDR3: TGTGCCTGGAGCCGGGTCGCCTATGTCGGCTACACCTTC. This sequence encodes CAWSRVAYVGYTF. The rearrangement links TRBV30 to TRBJ1-2; D is unclear. V lost 3 bases and J 8 bases, leaving 16 bases between the germline ends. Germline CDR1 reads GTSNPN; CDR2 reads SVGIG (reference sequence). The CDR3 is made up of 13 amino acids.

This clone was seen a single time. The rearrangement uses TRBV2 and TRBJ2-5; 7 bases align to TRBD1. CDR1 SNHLY and CDR2 FYNNEI come from the germline V gene. The CDR3 consists of 15 residues. V was clipped by 5 bases and J by 5 bases; unmatched bases: 11. This CDR3 reads CASSRDRDRTETQYF. CDR3 in DNA: TGTGCCAGCAGTCGAGACAGGGATCGAACGGAGACCCAGTACTTC. Complete variable domain (other parts from reference TRBV2 and TRBJ2-5): EPEVTQTPSHQVTQMGQEVILRCVPISNHLYFYWYRQILGQKVEFLVSFYNNEISEKSEIFDDQFSVERPDGSNFTLKIRSTKLEDSAMYFCASSRDRDRTETQYFGPGTRLLVL.

The gene calls are TRBV4-1 and TRBJ2-3, with 10 bases matching TRBD1. Germline V gene sequence: CDR1 MGHRA, CDR2 YSYEKL. Trimming removed 5 bases from V and 4 bases from J; junction bases left unmatched: 6. This CDR3 comprises 15 residues. DNA of the CDR3: TGCGCCAGCAGCTCGGGACAGGGGAACGCAGATACGCAGTATTTT. This gives the protein CASSSGQGNADTQYF.

In its sample, this clone was seen many times. CDR3 sequence: CASSLRGSSSYEQYF. The CDR3 region has the DNA TGCGCCAGCAGCTTGCGGGGGTCCTCCTCCTACGAGCAGTACTTC. The rearrangement links TRBV5-1 to TRBJ2-7; tentative D call: TRBD2 (6 bases). Germline CDR1 reads SGHRS; CDR2 reads YFSETQ. The V end was cut by 1 base, the J end by 0 bases, with 11 bases between. This CDR3 spans 15 amino acids.

This clone was counted between two and nine times. V usage is TRBV5-1 and J usage is TRBJ2-7; a possible D gene is TRBD2 (5 bases). This CDR3 is 16 amino acids long. V gave up 1 base and J gave up 1 base, with 15 bases separating them. Germline V gene lookup returns CDR1 SGHRS and CDR2 YFSETQ. CDR3 sequence: CASSLIPSGASYEQYF. CDR3 coding DNA: TGCGCCAGCAGCTTGATACCCAGCGGAGCATCCTACGAGCAGTACTTC.

The chain combines TRBV27 with TRBJ2-5, with 12 bases fitting TRBD2. Looked up from germline, CDR1 is MNHEY and CDR2 is SMNVEV (reference sequence). The CDR3 loop spans 16 amino acids. Losses at the gene ends were 3 bases for V and 5 bases for J; bases not matched to a gene: 7. The CDR3 sequence is CASSLTSGGRGETQYF. The DNA for the CDR3 is TGTGCCAGCAGTTTGACTAGCGGGGGCAGGGGGGAGACCCAGTACTTC.

V gene TRBV6-5 combines with J gene TRBJ1-1; TRBD1 might be the D (5 bases). V was shortened by 6 bases and J by 6 bases, with 14 bases between the two germline ends. The germline gives CDR1 MNHEY, CDR2 SVGAGI. The CDR3 has 13 amino acids. The CDR3: CASSLGGVPEAFF. CDR3 coding DNA: TGTGCCAGCAGCCTCGGGGGGGTCCCTGAAGCTTTCTTT.

This clone was picked up a small number of times. This chain joins TRBV10-1 and TRBJ2-1; D possibly corresponds to TRBD2 (6 bases). The CDR3 length is 15 residues. V dropped 0 bases and J dropped 1 base, with 7 bases sitting between them. CDR1 is WNHNN, CDR2 SYGVQD, per germline (reference sequence). The CDR3 spells CASSESSGSYNEQFF. In DNA, the CDR3 is TGCGCCAGCAGTGAGTCAAGCGGGTCCTACAATGAGCAGTTCTTC.

The V gene is TRBV6-5, the J gene TRBJ2-7, with a possible D match to TRBD2 (7 bases). Germline lookup yields CDR1 MNHEY and CDR2 SVGAGI. This CDR3 region has 15 residues. V was shortened by 3 bases and J by 6 bases, with 18 bases between the two germline ends. CDR3 DNA: TGTGCCAGCAGTTATGAGACCGGGGGGCTGGGCGAGCAGTACTTC. It yields the protein CASSYETGGLGEQYF.

The CDR3 DNA reads as TGTGCCAGCTCACAGGGGGCCAAAAACATTCAGTACTTC. Encoded protein: CASSQGAKNIQYF. The rearrangement uses TRBV18 and TRBJ2-4; tentatively, D is TRBD1 (5 bases). V lost 4 bases to trimming and J lost 1 base, with 5 bases between them. Germline V gives CDR1 KGHSH, CDR2 LQKENI. The CDR3 extends over 13 amino acids.

The genes are TRBV13 and TRBJ1-2; maybe TRBD1 (6 bases). The CDR3 runs 14 residues. CDR1 and CDR2 from the germline V gene are PRHDT and FYEKMQ (reference sequence). The V end was cut by 5 bases, the J end by 4 bases, with 14 bases between. This CDR3 is CASSTDRLSYGYTF. CDR3 sequence (DNA): TGTGCCAGCAGCACCGACAGGTTGAGCTATGGCTACACCTTC.

The chain joins TRBV2 to TRBJ1-2, with 8 positions matching TRBD1. Germline lookup yields CDR1 SNHLY and CDR2 FYNNEI. Trimming removed 7 bases from V and 4 bases from J; junction bases left unmatched: 5. This CDR3 comprises 13 residues. CDR3 residues: CASIQGAGYGYTF. The CDR3 DNA reads TGTGCCAGCATCCAGGGGGCAGGCTATGGCTACACCTTC.

The table lists this clone with a few counts. The chain uses TRBV4-1 and TRBJ1-1; 9 positions agree with TRBD1. Germline V CDR1 and CDR2: MGHRA, YSYEKL. The CDR3 has 15 residues. J lost 1 base, V lost 4 bases, and 4 bases had no gene match. In DNA form, the CDR3 reads TGCGCCAGCAGCCGAAAACAGGGGGCGAACACTGAAGCTTTCTTT. Its translation: CASSRKQGANTEAFF.

This clone has just a few counts. This CDR3 reads CASNPGQGAGGNTIYF. CDR3 coding DNA: TGCGCCAGCAATCCGGGACAGGGGGCTGGTGGAAACACCATATATTTT. The V call is TRBV5-1, the J call TRBJ1-3, with TRBD1 matching 12 bases. Germline V gene sequence: CDR1 SGHRS, CDR2 YFSETQ. The CDR3 sequence is 16 residues long. V lost 6 bases to trimming and J lost 3 bases; unmatched junction nucleotides: 7.

Only a few counts were recorded for this clone. The chain carries TRBV30 and TRBJ2-3, with TRBD2 matching over 10 bases. CDR1 GTSNPN and CDR2 SVGIG come from the germline V gene (reference sequence). V shed 2 bases and J 0 bases; nucleotides not matched to a gene: 8. This CDR3 is built from 17 residues. CDR3 residues: CAWSSSGRPGSTDTQYF. The CDR3 DNA sequence: TGTGCCTGGAGTTCTAGCGGGAGACCCGGTAGCACAGATACGCAGTATTTT.

The V and J genes are TRBV5-4 and TRBJ2-7; D is possibly TRBD1 (6 bases). V was trimmed by 4 bases and J by 9 bases, leaving 17 bases between them. The germline V gene has CDR1 SGHNT and CDR2 YYREEE (reference sequence). The CDR3 consists of 13 residues. In DNA, the CDR3 is TGTGCCAGCAGCCCCGGCACACAGGGAGCGCAGTACTTC. Translated, it gives CASSPGTQGAQYF.

In its sample, this clone was seen a few times. The chain joins TRBV9 to TRBJ2-1, with TRBD1 matching over 7 bases. In germline, CDR1 is SGDLS, CDR2 YYNGEE. J lost 2 bases, V lost 1 base, and 6 bases had no gene match. The CDR3 spans 16 residues. The CDR3 is CASSVWDSGAYNEQFF. CDR3 nucleotides: TGTGCCAGCAGCGTATGGGACAGTGGGGCCTACAATGAGCAGTTCTTC.

In its sample, this clone was seen a few times. The chain recombines TRBV25-1 with TRBJ2-7; D is possibly TRBD2 (5 bases). Germline V gene data show CDR1 as MGHDK and CDR2 as SYGVNS. The CDR3 spans 13 residues. Trimming removed 1 base from V and 4 bases from J, with 8 bases in between. CDR3 in amino acids: CASSELDSYEQYF. The DNA of the CDR3 is TGTGCCAGCAGTGAATTGGACTCTTACGAGCAGTACTTC.

V usage is TRBV5-6 and J usage is TRBJ2-1; possibly TRBD1 for D (6 bases). Looked up from germline, CDR1 is SGHDT and CDR2 is YYEEEE. Deletions cut 3 bases from V and 15 bases from J, with 25 bases between. There are 15 residues in the CDR3. CDR3 residues: CASSSGTRRSGPRFF. Here the CDR3 DNA reads TGTGCCAGCAGCTCCGGGACACGAAGATCTGGCCCGCGGTTCTTC.

This clone was recorded only once. The chain combines TRBV10-3 with TRBJ2-7; 7 bases match TRBD1. The CDR3 sequence is 16 residues long. The ends lost 0 bases at V and 0 bases at J; junction bases unmatched: 5. In germline, CDR1 is ENHRY, CDR2 SYGVKD. The DNA for the CDR3 is TGTGCCATCAGTGAGTCGATGGGGGACAGCTCCTACGAGCAGTACTTC. Encoded protein: CAISESMGDSSYEQYF.

V is TRBV27 and J is TRBJ1-1; TRBD1 aligns across 9 bases. The ends lost 6 bases at V and 5 bases at J; junction bases unmatched: 13. The CDR3 extends over 16 amino acids. Germline CDR1 MNHEY, CDR2 SMNVEV (reference sequence). CDR3 sequence: CASSTWTGVTLTEAFF. DNA of the CDR3: TGTGCCAGCAGCACCTGGACAGGGGTTACCCTTACTGAAGCTTTCTTT.

The chain couples TRBV6-5 to TRBJ1-6; 8 bases are shared with TRBD1. From germline, CDR1 is MNHEY and CDR2 SVGAGI. V gave up 2 bases and J gave up 5 bases; unmatched junction bases: 5. CDR3 length equals 16 residues. CDR3 amino acids: CASSYPDREDNSPLHF. CDR3 DNA: TGTGCCAGCAGTTACCCGGACAGGGAGGATAATTCACCCCTCCACTTT.

V usage is TRBV19 and J usage is TRBJ2-3; D gene unclear. CDR3 length: 13 residues. CDR1 and CDR2 (germline): LNHDA, SQIVND (reference sequence). Deletions cut 1 base from V and 6 bases from J, with 8 bases between. CDR3 nucleotide sequence: TGTGCCAGTAGTATAGCAGTTTGGGATACGCAGTATTTT. Amino acid sequence: CASSIAVWDTQYF.

The chain is built from TRBV7-8 and TRBJ1-1, with D perhaps matching TRBD1 (6 bases). This CDR3 contains 14 residues. The germline V gene has CDR1 SGHVS and CDR2 FQNEAQ. The ends were cut back, 5 bases at V and 3 bases at J, with 13 bases in the middle. The CDR3 region is CASSERRTDTEAFF. For the CDR3, the DNA is TGTGCCAGCAGCGAGAGGCGGACAGACACTGAAGCTTTCTTT.